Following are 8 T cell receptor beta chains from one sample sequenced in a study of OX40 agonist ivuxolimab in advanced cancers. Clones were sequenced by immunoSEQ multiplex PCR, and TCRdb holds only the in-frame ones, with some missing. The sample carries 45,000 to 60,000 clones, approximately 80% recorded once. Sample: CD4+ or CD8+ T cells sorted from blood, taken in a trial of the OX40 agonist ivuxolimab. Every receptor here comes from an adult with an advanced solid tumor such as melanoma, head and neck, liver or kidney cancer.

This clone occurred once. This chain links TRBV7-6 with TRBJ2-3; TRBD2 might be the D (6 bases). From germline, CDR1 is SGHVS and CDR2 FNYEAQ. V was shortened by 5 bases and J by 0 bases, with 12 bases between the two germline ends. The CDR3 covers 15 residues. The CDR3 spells CASSRLGGSTDTQYF. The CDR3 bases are TGTGCCAGCAGCCGCCTCGGGGGTAGCACAGATACGCAGTATTTT.

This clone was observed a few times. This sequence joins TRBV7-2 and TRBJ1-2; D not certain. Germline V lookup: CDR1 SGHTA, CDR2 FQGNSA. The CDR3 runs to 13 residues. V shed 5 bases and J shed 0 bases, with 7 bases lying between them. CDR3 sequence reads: CASSENPNYGYTF. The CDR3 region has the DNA TGTGCCAGCAGCGAGAATCCTAACTATGGCTACACCTTC.

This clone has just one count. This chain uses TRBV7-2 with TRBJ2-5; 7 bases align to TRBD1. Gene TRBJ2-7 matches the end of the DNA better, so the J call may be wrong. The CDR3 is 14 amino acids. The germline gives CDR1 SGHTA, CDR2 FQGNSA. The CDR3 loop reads CASSLWDRTYEQYF. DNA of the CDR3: TGTGCCAGCAGCTTGTGGGACAGAACCTACGAGCAGTACTTC.

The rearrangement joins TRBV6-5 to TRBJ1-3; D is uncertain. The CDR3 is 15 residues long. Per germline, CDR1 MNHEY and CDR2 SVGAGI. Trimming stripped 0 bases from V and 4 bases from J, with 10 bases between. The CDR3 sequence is CASSYSRGDGNTIYF. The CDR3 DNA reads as TGTGCCAGCAGTTACTCTCGAGGCGACGGAAACACCATATATTTT.

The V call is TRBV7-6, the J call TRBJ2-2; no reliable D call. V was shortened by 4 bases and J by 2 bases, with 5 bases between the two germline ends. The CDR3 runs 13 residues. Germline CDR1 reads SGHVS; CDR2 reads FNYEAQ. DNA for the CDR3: TGTGCCAGCAGCTGGGGAAACACCGGGGAGCTGTTTTTT. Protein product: CASSWGNTGELFF.

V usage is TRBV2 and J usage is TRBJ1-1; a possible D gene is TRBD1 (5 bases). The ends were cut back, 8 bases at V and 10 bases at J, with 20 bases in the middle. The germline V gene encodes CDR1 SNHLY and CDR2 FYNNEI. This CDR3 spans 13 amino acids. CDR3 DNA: TGTGCCAGCTGTCCCAGGGCCGGCCTTGGAGCTTTCTTT. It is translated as CASCPRAGLGAFF.

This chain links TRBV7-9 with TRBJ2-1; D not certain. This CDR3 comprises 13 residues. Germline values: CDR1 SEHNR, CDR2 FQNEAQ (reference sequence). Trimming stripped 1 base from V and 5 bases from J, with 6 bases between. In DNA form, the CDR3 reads TGTGCCAGCAGCTTAGTTGCGAACAATGAGCAGTTCTTC. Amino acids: CASSLVANNEQFF. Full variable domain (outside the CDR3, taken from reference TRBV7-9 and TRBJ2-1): DTGVSQNPRHKITKRGQNVTFRCDPISEHNRLYWYRQTLGQGPEFLTYFQNEAQLEKSRLLSDRFSAERPKGSFSTLEIQRTEQGDSAMYLCASSLVANNEQFFGPGTRLTVL.

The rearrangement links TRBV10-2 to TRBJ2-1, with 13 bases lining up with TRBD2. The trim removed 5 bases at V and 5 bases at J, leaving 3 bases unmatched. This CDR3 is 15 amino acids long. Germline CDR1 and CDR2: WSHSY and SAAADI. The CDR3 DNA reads TGCGCCAGCAGTTGGACTAGCGGGGGCCACAATGAGCAGTTCTTC. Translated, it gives CASSWTSGGHNEQFF.